What follows are 28 T cell receptor beta chains derived from one specimen sequenced in a study of blood T cell repertoires in COVID-19. Sequencing was performed with immunoSEQ multiplex PCR; in TCRdb, only in-frame clones are kept and a portion is missing. This table holds fewer than 250,000 clones, roughly 86% found once. Sequencing was performed on peripheral blood. The receptors originated from a man between 60 and 75 years old with acute or convalescent COVID-19.

This clone showed up many times. The chain carries TRBV29-1 and TRBJ1-1; D unresolved. The length of the CDR3 is 11 residues. V was trimmed by 4 bases and J by 4 bases, leaving 7 bases between them. Germline values: CDR1 SQVTM, CDR2 ANQGSEA. CDR3 nucleotides: TGCAGCGTTGGGGAGGGCACTGAAGCTTTCTTT. This encodes CSVGEGTEAFF.

V is TRBV27 and J is TRBJ2-2; TRBD2 aligns across 9 bases. This CDR3 has 16 amino acids. CDR1 and CDR2 from the germline V gene are MNHEY and SMNVEV (reference sequence). The V segment lost 3 bases and the J segment 2 bases; nucleotides outside the gene matches: 4. CDR3 in amino acids: CASSLGTSPNTGELFF. The DNA for the CDR3 is TGTGCCAGCAGTTTGGGGACTAGCCCTAACACCGGGGAGCTGTTTTTT.

This sequence joins TRBV6-1 and TRBJ1-1, with 9 bases fitting TRBD1. CDR1 is MNHNS and CDR2 is SASEGT in the germline V gene. J gave up 6 bases and V 6 bases, and 5 bases lay outside the gene matches. The CDR3 runs 13 residues. Here the CDR3 DNA reads TGTGCCAGCAGGCGCGGGACAGGGTCTGAAGCTTTCTTT. It yields the protein CASRRGTGSEAFF.

The gene calls are TRBV13 and TRBJ2-7; possibly TRBD2 for D (7 bases). Germline CDR1 is PRHDT and CDR2 is FYEKMQ (reference sequence). Trimming stripped 0 bases from V and 5 bases from J, with 17 bases between. This CDR3 comprises 16 residues. The CDR3 DNA is TGTGCCAGCAGCTTAGGTCGGGCGGGGGCAAGCAACGAGCAGTACTTC. Amino acid sequence: CASSLGRAGASNEQYF.

The chain recombines TRBV19 with TRBJ1-2, with 7 bases identical to TRBD1. V gave up 1 base and J gave up 1 base; unmatched junction bases: 18. The CDR3 consists of 20 residues. CDR1 LNHDA and CDR2 SQIVND come from the germline V gene (reference sequence). The CDR3 region has the DNA TGTGCCAGTAGTATAGGTCCGGGACAGCAAATCTTCGAGGGTAACTATGGCTACACCTTC. Amino acid sequence: CASSIGPGQQIFEGNYGYTF.

The rearrangement uses TRBV15 and TRBJ1-5; the match to TRBD1 covers 7 bases. The CDR3 runs to 15 residues. The junction had 3 bases not matched to a gene; V was cut back by 1 base and J by 3 bases. Per the germline V gene, CDR1 is LNHNV and CDR2 is YYDKDF (reference sequence). The chain's CDR3 is CATSRVRGNNQPQHF. The CDR3 region has the DNA TGTGCCACCAGCAGAGTCAGGGGGAACAATCAGCCCCAGCATTTT.

The chain carries TRBV4-3 and TRBJ2-1; a weak D match, TRBD1 (5 bases). The CDR3 runs to 16 residues. Deletions cut 1 base from V and 4 bases from J, with 14 bases between. Germline loops: CDR1 LGHNA, CDR2 YSLEER. The CDR3 DNA reads as TGCGCCAGCAGCCAAGTGGGGCATGGGAAGTACAATGAGCAGTTCTTC. This codes for CASSQVGHGKYNEQFF.

Of note for this clone: At one boundary the junction diverges from the germline segment, which might be a read error. The chain is built from TRBV7-9 and TRBJ2-3; 12 bases are a match to TRBD2. This CDR3 spans 15 amino acids. Germline values: CDR1 SEHNR, CDR2 FQNEAQ (reference sequence). The CDR3 sequence: CASSLAGGPTDTQYF. CDR3 bases: TGTGCCAGCAGCCTAGCGGGGGGGCCCACAGATACGCAGTATTTT.

This chain connects TRBV3-1 (or the pseudogene TRBV3-2) to TRBJ2-1; 10 nucleotides match TRBD1. V lost 4 bases and J lost 6; bases outside the gene matches: 9. There are 16 residues in the CDR3. The germline V gene encodes CDR1 LGHDT and CDR2 YNNKEL (reference sequence). The chain's CDR3 is CASSRAGTGASNEQFF. The CDR3 DNA is TGTGCCAGCAGCCGCGCGGGGACAGGGGCCAGCAATGAGCAGTTCTTC.

This clone was seen once. The rearrangement joins TRBV5-4 to TRBJ2-7, with 10 bases matching TRBD2. V was pared by 2 bases and J by 3 bases, with 8 bases of the junction left unmatched. This CDR3 is 16 amino acids long. Per germline, CDR1 SGHNT and CDR2 YYREEE (reference sequence). The CDR3 protein is CASSLGSGGVHYEQYF. The CDR3 coding sequence is TGTGCCAGCAGCTTAGGGAGCGGGGGGGTACACTACGAGCAGTACTTC.

J is TRBJ1-2 and V is TRBV3-1 (or the pseudogene TRBV3-2); 7 nucleotides match TRBD1. Germline trimming cut 1 base from V and 4 bases from J; bases unmatched to any gene: 9. The CDR3 has 16 amino acids. Germline V gives CDR1 LGHDT, CDR2 YNNKEL (reference sequence). The CDR3 is CASSQGPVGTAYGYTF. The CDR3 nucleotides are TGTGCCAGCAGCCAAGGCCCGGTGGGGACAGCCTATGGCTACACCTTC.

The chain carries TRBV19 and TRBJ1-2; TRBD1 matches at 7 bases. Germline CDR1 LNHDA, CDR2 SQIVND (reference sequence). After removal of 5 bases from V and 2 bases from J, the junction contained 5 bases not matched to a gene. This CDR3 region has 14 residues. CDR3 protein: CASSDRQGNYGYTF. CDR3 sequence (DNA): TGTGCCAGTAGTGATCGACAGGGAAACTATGGCTACACCTTC.

This clone was counted a few times. V gene TRBV3-1 (or the pseudogene TRBV3-2) combines with J gene TRBJ2-7; tentative D call: TRBD1 (5 bases). V was pared by 4 bases and J by 4 bases, with 11 bases between. Per the germline V gene, CDR1 is LGHDT and CDR2 is YNNKEL (reference sequence). The CDR3 has 13 amino acids. The CDR3 nucleotides are TGTGCCAGCAGCCGCTCCACAGGTTACGAGCAGTACTTC. This encodes CASSRSTGYEQYF.

V usage is TRBV19 and J usage is TRBJ1-5; 7 bases align to TRBD1. V was pared by 6 bases and J by 1 base, with 15 bases of the junction left unmatched. The germline CDR1 and CDR2 sequences are LNHDA and SQIVND (reference sequence). This CDR3 has 18 amino acids. The CDR3 here is CASSYHQGGGYSNQPQHF. CDR3 DNA sequence: TGTGCCAGTAGCTACCATCAGGGGGGCGGGTACAGCAATCAGCCCCAGCATTTT.

The genes are TRBV5-1 and TRBJ2-5, with TRBD2 matching over 14 bases. This CDR3 has 16 amino acids. V lost 5 bases and J lost 1; bases outside the gene matches: 4. The germline V gene has CDR1 SGHRS and CDR2 YFSETQ. The CDR3 nucleotides are TGCGCCAGCAGTTGGACTAGCGGGGGGACCCAAGAGACCCAGTACTTC. Translating it yields CASSWTSGGTQETQYF.

The chain uses TRBV19 and TRBJ2-7, with a weak D call TRBD1 (6 bases). This CDR3 comprises 14 residues. Trimming left V 2 bases short and J 2 bases short, with 10 bases between. Germline V lookup: CDR1 LNHDA, CDR2 SQIVND (reference sequence). The CDR3 sequence is CASSISRTAYEQYF. For the CDR3, the DNA is TGTGCCAGTAGTATATCCCGGACAGCCTACGAGCAGTACTTC.

This clone came up once. This chain links TRBV12-5 with TRBJ1-2, with D maybe TRBD1 (5 bases). Trimming shortened V by 7 bases and J by 7 bases, and 16 bases separated the two germline ends. CDR1 LGHNT and CDR2 FRNRAP come from the germline V gene. The CDR3 consists of 13 residues. The CDR3 bases are TGTGCTAGTGCCGTTAGGGGTTTGGGTGGCTACACCTTC. Translated, it gives CASAVRGLGGYTF.

This clone was seen just once. The V and J genes are TRBV28 and TRBJ1-1; possible D gene TRBD1, 6 bases. The CDR3 sequence is 14 residues long. The V gene lost 6 bases and the J gene lost 5 bases, with 16 bases spanning the gap. CDR1 is MDHEN and CDR2 is SYDVKM in the germline V gene. The CDR3 sequence is CASRSLPGETEAFF. The CDR3, as DNA: TGTGCCAGCAGAAGCTTACCAGGGGAGACTGAAGCTTTCTTT. The full variable domain, its missing parts supplied by reference TRBV28 and TRBJ1-1, is DVKVTQSSRYLVKRTGEKVFLECVQDMDHENMFWYRQDPGLGLRLIYFSYDVKMKEKGDIPEGYSVSREKKERFSLILESASTNQTSMYLCASRSLPGETEAFFGQGTRLTVV.

The V call is TRBV27, the J call TRBJ1-5; maybe TRBD1 (6 bases). The V gene's germline CDR1 is MNHEY and CDR2 SMNVEV (reference sequence). The CDR3 consists of 16 residues. The V and J ends lost 4 bases and 2 bases respectively, with 15 bases between them. Written as DNA, the CDR3 is TGTGCCAGCAGTTGGGGGGGCCGTTCGGGCAATCAGCCCCAGCATTTT. This encodes CASSWGGRSGNQPQHF.

This chain links TRBV6-2 or TRBV6-3 with TRBJ2-1; TRBD2 matches 8 bases. Germline V gene lookup returns CDR1 MNHEY and CDR2 SVGEGT. Losses at the gene ends were 5 bases for V and 0 bases for J; bases not matched to a gene: 9. The CDR3 covers 17 residues. This chain's CDR3 is CASSRRTSGSSYNEQFF. The CDR3 nucleotides are TGTGCCAGCAGTCGCCGAACTAGCGGAAGCTCCTACAATGAGCAGTTCTTC.

J is TRBJ2-7 and V is TRBV19; no firm D call. Germline values: CDR1 LNHDA, CDR2 SQIVND (reference sequence). The CDR3 has 13 residues. The germline V and J ends were trimmed by 4 bases and 3 bases, with 10 bases remaining between them. CDR3 in amino acids: CASSSRRDYEQYF. In DNA, the CDR3 is TGTGCCAGTAGTAGTAGGAGAGACTACGAGCAGTACTTC.

The rearrangement links TRBV5-5 to TRBJ2-5; 10 bases fit TRBD1. The CDR3 contains 18 residues. V shed 0 bases, J shed 1 base, and the junction held 9 bases outside the gene matches. Germline V gene data show CDR1 as SGHKS and CDR2 as YYEKEE (reference sequence). CDR3 protein: CASSLGQGASSAQETQYF. The DNA for the CDR3 is TGTGCCAGCAGCTTGGGACAGGGGGCGTCTTCGGCCCAAGAGACCCAGTACTTC.

The chain carries TRBV6-1 and TRBJ1-1; D may be TRBD1 (6 bases). V lost 0 bases and J 9 bases, leaving 17 bases between the germline ends. Germline V gives CDR1 MNHNS, CDR2 SASEGT. This CDR3 has 15 residues. CDR3 in DNA: TGTGCCAGCAGTGAAGCGGGGGACACCACGGGGAAAGCTTTCTTT. Protein: CASSEAGDTTGKAFF.

This clone was detected only a few times. The CDR3 DNA is TGTGCCAGCAGCGAGGCGGGGTATGGCTACACCTTC. It specifies CASSEAGYGYTF. The rearrangement uses TRBV9 and TRBJ1-2; D unclear. Trimming removed 3 bases at V and 5 bases at J, with 8 bases between. The CDR3 runs 12 residues. Germline CDR1 SGDLS, CDR2 YYNGEE.

The chain is built from TRBV7-2 and TRBJ1-6; D gene uncertain. V was trimmed by 5 bases and J by 7 bases, leaving 9 bases between them. The CDR3 is made up of 13 amino acids. CDR1 is SGHTA, CDR2 FQGNSA, per germline. CDR3 sequence: CASSKIGNSPLHF. The CDR3 DNA follows: TGTGCCAGCAGCAAGATCGGGAATTCACCCCTCCACTTT.

This chain joins TRBV6-2 or TRBV6-3 and TRBJ1-5; tentative D call: TRBD1 (5 bases). This CDR3 is 16 amino acids long. Germline-derived CDR1 and CDR2 are MNHEY and SVGEGT. The ends were cut back, 6 bases at V and 4 bases at J, with 19 bases in the middle. The CDR3 loop reads CASSSGGRGRNQPQHF. The CDR3 bases are TGTGCCAGCAGCTCCGGGGGACGGGGGAGAAATCAGCCCCAGCATTTT.

This clone has a handful of counts. The chain is built from TRBV20-1 and TRBJ1-2, with 8 bases matching TRBD1. Germline loops: CDR1 DFQATT, CDR2 SNEGSKA (reference sequence). V dropped 3 bases and J dropped 6; count of bases not matched to a gene: 9. CDR3 size: 14 residues. The CDR3, as DNA: TGCAGTGCTAGTCGGGGGGACAGGCCGAATGGCTACACCTTC. Protein product: CSASRGDRPNGYTF.

The chain recombines TRBV7-9 with TRBJ2-7; D call uncertain. V dropped 7 bases and J dropped 0 bases, with 16 bases sitting between them. Germline CDR1 and CDR2: SEHNR and FQNEAQ (reference sequence). The CDR3 has 15 amino acids. CDR3 in amino acids: CASTGDSRSSYEQYF. DNA for the CDR3: TGTGCCAGCACCGGAGATTCCCGCAGCTCCTACGAGCAGTACTTC.